This T cell receptor (beta chain) was recovered during a study of T cell responses to AZD1222 COVID-19 vaccine. Regarding the study as a whole: Vaccine-associated CD4 TCRs spanned spike, dominant at 160-218 and 743-854. Donors were largely white British and mainly female; clonal diversity was possibly underestimated. Spike-specific TCR breadth and depth rose after two AZD1222 doses.

Assay: immunoSEQ multiplex PCR; the TCRdb copy retains only in-frame clones and omits some. The sample lists some 79,000 clones, 70% to 90% occurring once. CDR3 length: 14 amino acids. Germline lookup yields CDR1 KGHSH and CDR2 LQKENI. V shed 1 base and J shed 5 bases, with 9 bases lying between them. A word on this clone: Its antigen is unknown.

This clonotype was sampled from an adult who received the AZD1222 COVID-19 vaccine. This chain links TRBV18 with TRBJ1-5; possible D gene TRBD1, 5 bases. The material sequenced was peripheral blood, taken 28 days after the second AZD1222 dose. The CDR3 spells CASSPQGGDQPQHF. In DNA, the CDR3 is TGTGCCAGCTCACCACAGGGAGGGGATCAGCCCCAGCATTTT.